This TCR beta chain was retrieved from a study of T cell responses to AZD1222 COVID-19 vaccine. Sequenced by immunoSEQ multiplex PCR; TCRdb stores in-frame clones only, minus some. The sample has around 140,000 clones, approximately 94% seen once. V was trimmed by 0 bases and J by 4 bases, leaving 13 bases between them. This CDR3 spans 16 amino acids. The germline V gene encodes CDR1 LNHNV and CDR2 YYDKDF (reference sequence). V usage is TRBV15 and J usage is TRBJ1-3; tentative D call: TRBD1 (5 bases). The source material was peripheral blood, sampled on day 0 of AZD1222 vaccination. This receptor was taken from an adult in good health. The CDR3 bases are TGTGCCACCAGCAGAGATCGGCAGGGTCGGGGAAACACCATATATTTT. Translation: CATSRDRQGRGNTIYF.